This TCR beta chain is drawn from a study of T cell repertoires in cytomegalovirus infection. This CDR3 has 15 amino acids. Germline CDR1 reads SGHTA; CDR2 reads FQGNSA. Trimming took off 2 bases at V and 0 bases at J, with 8 bases between the two ends. This clonotype was seen repeatedly, ten times or more. The antigen remains undetermined. MiXCR, run by TCRdb on the reads, gives a single entry per CDR3 protein. Among about 120,000 distinct CDR3 sequences, roughly 31% were seen once, and the ten largest hold around two fifths. The chain links TRBV7-2 to TRBJ2-1; D gene uncertain. This receptor was taken from a human donor in good health (CMV status not recorded). Some clones in this sample may be carry-over from other donors' samples. The sample here was CD8+ T cells from cultured PBMCs, taken from culture after CMV antigen stimulation. CDR3 amino acids: CASSLRGASYNEQFF. In DNA, the CDR3 is TGTGCCAGCAGCTTACGAGGAGCCTCCTACAATGAGCAGTTCTTC.